The sequence of this T cell receptor (beta chain) was determined in a study of blood T cell repertoires in COVID-19. Study as a whole: T cells, B-cell-depleted T cells, or PBMCs supplied cDNA or gDNA.

Per the germline V gene, CDR1 is MNHEY and CDR2 is SVGAGI. The J segment lost 2 bases and the V segment lost 6 bases, leaving 6 bases of the junction unmatched. The CDR3 loop spans 15 amino acids. The repertoire was sequenced with immunoSEQ multiplex PCR; TCRdb's copy has only in-frame clones and lacks some. This sample carries around 64,000 clones, under 90% of them seen once, and the ten largest clones take about 3.5%. Sequencing was carried out using peripheral blood. The source is a man aged 50-60 years with active COVID-19. V gene TRBV6-5 combines with J gene TRBJ2-1; 8 bases line up with TRBD1. The CDR3 region has the DNA TGTGCCAGCAGACTCCAGGGGGCTGCCTACAATGAGCAGTTCTTC. It codes for CASRLQGAAYNEQFF.